A selection of T cell receptor beta chains follows, all from one sample in a study of shared clonotypes between healthy human individuals. TCRdb's copy holds only in-frame clones and misses some; the assay was immunoSEQ multiplex PCR. Of some 1.5 million clones in the sample, 95% to 99% were seen once. Sequencing was performed on naive CD4+ T cells sorted from blood. These receptors were taken from a man younger than 40 in good health. Both conserved end residues are part of each CDR3. Fields, in order: CDR3 length, J gene, V gene, D gene, CDR3 protein, CDR3 DNA. A D gene is named only where the DNA matches it firmly.

len: 14; j_gene: TRBJ2-7; v_gene: TRBV2; d_gene: TRBD2; CDR3aa: CASKGTSESYEQYF; CDR3nt: TGTGCCAGCAAAGGGACTAGCGAATCCTACGAGCAGTACTTC
len: 14; j_gene: TRBJ2-2; v_gene: TRBV28; d_gene: TRBD1; CDR3aa: CASIRAGGTGELFF; CDR3nt: TGTGCCAGCATAAGGGCAGGGGGAACCGGGGAGCTGTTTTTT
len: 15; j_gene: TRBJ1-1; v_gene: TRBV12-2; d_gene: -; CDR3aa: CASRPTPGVSTEAFF; CDR3nt: TGTGCAAGTCGCCCAACGCCAGGGGTTTCCACTGAAGCTTTCTTT
len: 15; j_gene: TRBJ2-6; v_gene: TRBV4-3; d_gene: -; CDR3aa: CASSAGRAGANVLTF; CDR3nt: TGCGCCAGCAGCGCCGGTCGGGCCGGGGCCAACGTCCTGACTTTC
len: 12; j_gene: TRBJ2-5; v_gene: TRBV4-1; d_gene: -; CDR3aa: CASSGGDKPQYF; CDR3nt: TGCGCCAGCAGCGGAGGGGATAAGCCCCAGTACTTC
len: 11; j_gene: TRBJ2-3; v_gene: TRBV10-3; d_gene: -; CDR3aa: CAISGADTQYF; CDR3nt: TGTGCCATCAGTGGCGCGGATACGCAGTATTTT
len: 13; j_gene: TRBJ1-5; v_gene: TRBV28; d_gene: -; CDR3aa: CATWRNSNQPQHF; CDR3nt: TGTGCCACCTGGAGAAATAGCAATCAGCCCCAGCATTTT
len: 12; j_gene: TRBJ2-1; v_gene: TRBV9; d_gene: -; CDR3aa: CASSRSGNEQFF; CDR3nt: TGTGCCAGCAGTAGGAGTGGGAATGAGCAGTTCTTC
len: 13; j_gene: TRBJ1-2; v_gene: TRBV7-2; d_gene: -; CDR3aa: CASSKRGAHGYTF; CDR3nt: TGTGCCAGCAGCAAGAGGGGCGCTCATGGCTACACCTTC
len: 15; j_gene: TRBJ1-4; v_gene: TRBV5-6; d_gene: -; CDR3aa: CASSPRRTFNEKLFF; CDR3nt: TGTGCCAGCAGCCCCAGACGGACGTTTAATGAAAAACTGTTTTTT
len: 14; j_gene: TRBJ2-1; v_gene: TRBV27; d_gene: TRBD2; CDR3aa: CASSLAGAYNEQFF; CDR3nt: TGTGCCAGCAGTCTAGCGGGGGCGTACAATGAGCAGTTCTTC
len: 13; j_gene: TRBJ2-3; v_gene: TRBV2; d_gene: -; CDR3aa: CASSDTGTDTQYF; CDR3nt: TGTGCCAGCAGTGACACGGGCACAGATACGCAGTATTTT
len: 13; j_gene: TRBJ2-7; v_gene: TRBV28; d_gene: -; CDR3aa: CATEKQSVYEQYF; CDR3nt: TGTGCCACAGAGAAACAGTCCGTCTACGAGCAGTACTTC
len: 13; j_gene: TRBJ2-1; v_gene: TRBV6-4; d_gene: TRBD2; CDR3aa: CASSDEIGSREIF; CDR3nt: TGTGCCAGCAGTGACGAGATTGGGTCGCGGGAGATCTTC
len: 16; j_gene: TRBJ1-4; v_gene: TRBV4-3; d_gene: -; CDR3aa: CASSQDWTTANEKLFF; CDR3nt: TGCGCCAGCAGCCAAGACTGGACTACGGCTAATGAAAAACTGTTTTTT
len: 14; j_gene: TRBJ2-7; v_gene: TRBV7-2; d_gene: TRBD2; CDR3aa: CASSRTSGLYEQYF; CDR3nt: TGTGCCAGCAGCCGGACTAGCGGACTATACGAGCAGTACTTC
len: 13; j_gene: TRBJ2-7; v_gene: TRBV7-9; d_gene: -; CDR3aa: CASSSGQPYEQYF; CDR3nt: TGTGCCAGCAGCTCAGGACAACCCTACGAGCAGTACTTC
len: 11; j_gene: TRBJ2-1; v_gene: TRBV20-1; d_gene: -; CDR3aa: CSARLINEQFF; CDR3nt: TGCAGTGCTAGATTGATCAATGAGCAGTTCTTC
len: 17; j_gene: TRBJ2-1; v_gene: TRBV11-2; d_gene: TRBD2; CDR3aa: CASSPFRSGLAYNEQFF; CDR3nt: TGTGCCAGCAGTCCATTTCGCTCGGGACTAGCTTACAATGAGCAGTTCTTC
len: 15; j_gene: TRBJ2-7; v_gene: TRBV19; d_gene: TRBD1; CDR3aa: CASSIGTGIAYEQYF; CDR3nt: TGTGCCAGTAGTATAGGGACAGGGATCGCCTACGAGCAGTACTTC
len: 16; j_gene: TRBJ1-5; v_gene: TRBV27; d_gene: -; CDR3aa: CASRKTGRVGNQPQHF; CDR3nt: TGTGCCAGCAGAAAAACAGGGAGGGTTGGGAATCAGCCCCAGCATTTT
len: 12; j_gene: TRBJ2-7; v_gene: TRBV11-3; d_gene: -; CDR3aa: CASSLKRYEQYF; CDR3nt: TGTGCCAGCAGCTTAAAACGGTACGAGCAGTACTTC
len: 14; j_gene: TRBJ2-2; v_gene: TRBV7-3; d_gene: -; CDR3aa: CASRLTANTGELFF; CDR3nt: TGTGCCAGCAGATTGACAGCTAACACCGGGGAGCTGTTTTTT
len: 15; j_gene: TRBJ1-5; v_gene: TRBV2; d_gene: TRBD1; CDR3aa: CASSARQGGYQPQHF; CDR3nt: TGTGCCAGCAGTGCTCGCCAGGGGGGATATCAGCCCCAGCATTTT
len: 17; j_gene: TRBJ2-1; v_gene: TRBV9; d_gene: -; CDR3aa: CASSVVPVEATHNEQFF; CDR3nt: TGTGCCAGCAGCGTAGTGCCCGTCGAAGCAACTCACAATGAGCAGTTCTTC
len: 18; j_gene: TRBJ2-1; v_gene: TRBV5-1; d_gene: TRBD2; CDR3aa: CASSLLPSGIRVRDEQFF; CDR3nt: TGCGCCAGCAGCTTGTTACCTAGCGGGATCCGAGTCCGAGATGAGCAGTTCTTC
len: 14; j_gene: TRBJ1-5; v_gene: TRBV13; d_gene: -; CDR3aa: CASSLAPGNQPQHF; CDR3nt: TGTGCCAGCAGCTTAGCCCCAGGGAATCAGCCCCAGCATTTT
len: 16; j_gene: TRBJ2-1; v_gene: TRBV18; d_gene: -; CDR3aa: CASSPRLEHPYNEQFF; CDR3nt: TGTGCCAGCTCACCAAGACTAGAACATCCCTACAATGAGCAGTTCTTC
len: 17; j_gene: TRBJ2-3; v_gene: TRBV11-3; d_gene: TRBD1; CDR3aa: CASSNSRQGTSTDTQYF; CDR3nt: TGTGCCAGCAGCAACTCCAGACAGGGAACTAGCACAGATACGCAGTATTTT
len: 16; j_gene: TRBJ1-1; v_gene: TRBV4-1; d_gene: -; CDR3aa: CASSLPKEQGPTEAFF; CDR3nt: TGCGCCAGCAGCCTCCCAAAGGAACAGGGTCCCACTGAAGCTTTCTTT
len: 12; j_gene: TRBJ2-3; v_gene: TRBV7-2; d_gene: -; CDR3aa: CASSLGRDTQYF; CDR3nt: TGTGCCAGCAGCTTAGGGAGGGATACGCAGTATTTT
len: 13; j_gene: TRBJ2-4; v_gene: TRBV5-1; d_gene: -; CDR3aa: CASSLDRKNIQYF; CDR3nt: TGCGCCAGCAGCTTGGACAGGAAAAACATTCAGTACTTC
len: 14; j_gene: TRBJ1-4; v_gene: TRBV18; d_gene: TRBD1; CDR3aa: CASSGPGQSEKLFF; CDR3nt: TGTGCCAGCTCAGGACCGGGACAGTCTGAAAAACTGTTTTTT
len: 15; j_gene: TRBJ2-3; v_gene: TRBV2; d_gene: -; CDR3aa: CASRVGQGGTDTQYF; CDR3nt: TGTGCCAGCAGGGTCGGCCAAGGGGGCACAGATACGCAGTATTTT
len: 13; j_gene: TRBJ2-3; v_gene: TRBV27; d_gene: -; CDR3aa: CASSFDTKDTQYF; CDR3nt: TGTGCCAGCAGTTTTGACACGAAGGATACGCAGTATTTT